This TCR beta chain was documented in a study of cytomegalovirus exposure and HLA in healthy donors. Study-level results: Highest at DRB1 and lowest at HLA-C, TCR association rates differed among HLA loci in a later analysis.

In this sample, this clone turned up a few times. The antigen remains undetermined. Between the trimmed V and J ends, which lost 2 bases and 0 bases, there was a span of 22 bases. Germline loops: CDR1 GTSNPN, CDR2 SVGIG (reference sequence). The CDR3 covers 19 residues. The PCR contained 60 Vbeta and 13 Jbeta primers. Sequencing was performed with immunoSEQ multiplex PCR; in TCRdb, only in-frame clones are kept and a portion is missing. Among about 100,000 clones listed, around 76% were seen once. The receptor's source is a woman aged 45-65 years in good health and CMV-seropositive. The chain uses TRBV30 and TRBJ1-4; TRBD1 might be the D (6 bases). The sample taken for sequencing was PBMCs. CDR3 amino acids: CAWSTVMAPGVATNEKLFF. In DNA form, the CDR3 reads TGTGCCTGGAGTACCGTAATGGCGCCAGGGGTCGCAACTAATGAAAAACTGTTTTTT.